The source of this T cell receptor (beta chain) is a study of cytomegalovirus exposure and HLA in healthy donors. About the research overall: Samples from HLA-typed donors yielded about 85 million unique TCRs in an early data release. Overall study findings and caveats: With further analysis later on, most CMV-associated TCR beta chains appeared HLA-restricted. Relative to the roughly 690-donor mean, N-insertions were reportedly fewer in an Asian-associated ancestry cluster in a later analysis.

Comments on this clone: Its antigen is unidentified.

Trimming removed 5 bases at V and 8 bases at J, with 12 bases between. Germline values: CDR1 DFQATT, CDR2 SNEGSKA (reference sequence). CDR3 length: 11 amino acids. With 60 Vbeta and 13 Jbeta primers, the PCR was carried out. This table comes from immunoSEQ multiplex PCR, and its TCRdb copy is limited to in-frame clones, with some not included. This repertoire shows about 180,000 clones, about four fifths found once; its top ten account for under 2%. The rearrangement uses TRBV20-1 and TRBJ1-1; a weak D match, TRBD1 (5 bases). What was sequenced was PBMCs. This clonotype was sampled from a woman aged 30 to 39 in good health and CMV-seronegative. CDR3 protein: CSAWTRVEAFF. The CDR3 nucleotides read TGCAGTGCTTGGACCAGGGTAGAAGCTTTCTTT.